These 23 T cell receptor beta chains were all obtained from the same sample, sequenced in a study of blood T cell repertoires in COVID-19. Assay: immunoSEQ multiplex PCR; the TCRdb copy retains only in-frame clones and omits some. Of 55,000 or so clones listed, approximately 87% were seen once; the top ten hold around 7.1%. Sample: peripheral blood. The receptors here all came from a woman aged 55-69 years with COVID-19, enrolled during active disease.

The V and J genes are TRBV6-5 and TRBJ2-1; maybe TRBD2 (6 bases). Germline loops: CDR1 MNHEY, CDR2 SVGAGI. The V and J ends lost 4 bases and 7 bases respectively, with 17 bases between them. This CDR3 has 15 amino acids. Written as DNA, the CDR3 is TGTGCCAGCAGTTCCCGGGACTCACGTAGAAATGAGCAGTTCTTC. Protein: CASSSRDSRRNEQFF.

As DNA, the CDR3 is TGTGCCAGCAGCTTACAGGGCAACTATGGCTACACCTTC. Residues: CASSLQGNYGYTF. This rearrangement joins TRBV6-5 to TRBJ1-2; possibly TRBD1 for D (6 bases). The length of the CDR3 is 13 residues. Germline V lookup: CDR1 MNHEY, CDR2 SVGAGI. The V and J ends lost 6 bases and 2 bases respectively, with 10 bases between them.

The chain combines TRBV5-1 with TRBJ1-3; D might be TRBD1 (6 bases). This CDR3 comprises 14 residues. Trimming took 4 bases from V and 1 from J, leaving 9 bases between them. The germline gives CDR1 SGHRS, CDR2 YFSETQ. Written as DNA, the CDR3 is TGCGCCAGCAGCCTAGGGGGTTCTGGAAACACCATATATTTT. Protein sequence: CASSLGGSGNTIYF. Combining the CDR3 with reference TRBV5-1 and TRBJ1-3 gives the whole variable domain KAGVTQTPRYLIKTRGQQVTLSCSPISGHRSVSWYQQTPGQGLQFLFEYFSETQRNKGNFPGRFSGRQFSNSRSEMNVSTLELGDSALYLCASSLGGSGNTIYFGEGSWLTVV.

This clone was picked up a small number of times. The chain uses TRBV10-3 and TRBJ2-7; D is possibly TRBD1 (5 bases). Germline V gives CDR1 ENHRY, CDR2 SYGVKD. Between the trimmed V and J ends, which lost 10 bases and 2 bases, there was a span of 9 bases. The CDR3 loop spans 11 amino acids. The CDR3 DNA follows: TGTGCCACCAAGGACACCTACGAGCAGTACTTC. The encoded protein is CATKDTYEQYF.

The CDR3 here is CATSEGQGNTEAFF. The CDR3 DNA reads TGTGCCACCAGTGAGGGACAGGGTAACACTGAAGCTTTCTTT. The rearrangement joins TRBV24-1 to TRBJ1-1, with TRBD1 identical over 9 bases. The V and J ends lost 4 bases and 2 bases, in that order; junction bases with no gene match: 1. Germline assignment: CDR1 KGHDR and CDR2 SFDVKD. This CDR3 is 14 amino acids long.

The chain is built from TRBV6-5 and TRBJ1-1; the D is unclear. The CDR3 loop spans 12 amino acids. V lost 9 bases, J lost 4 bases, and 12 bases lay in between. Germline CDR1 is MNHEY and CDR2 is SVGAGI. CDR3 region: CASGRGVTEAFF. For the CDR3, the DNA is TGTGCCAGTGGGCGGGGAGTCACTGAAGCTTTCTTT.

This clone was counted once. V and J are TRBV19 and TRBJ2-1; 14 nucleotides line up with TRBD2. This CDR3 is built from 16 residues. V lost 4 bases to trimming and J lost 10 bases; unmatched junction nucleotides: 9. Germline CDR1 and CDR2: LNHDA and SQIVND (reference sequence). CDR3 in DNA: TGTGCCAGTAGTAATGATAGACTAGCGGGAGGGAACGAGCAGTTCTTC. It encodes CASSNDRLAGGNEQFF.

This chain links TRBV6-5 with TRBJ1-3; D remains unclear. Germline-derived CDR1 and CDR2 are MNHEY and SVGAGI. This CDR3 comprises 16 residues. V lost 0 bases and J 0 bases, leaving 9 bases between the germline ends. CDR3 DNA sequence: TGTGCCAGCAGTTACTCGAGGGCCAGCTCTGGAAACACCATATATTTT. The encoded protein is CASSYSRASSGNTIYF.

The chain joins TRBV21-1 to TRBJ1-1. TRBV21-1 constitutes a pseudogene. The CDR3 has 15 amino acids. The CDR3 coding sequence is TGTGCCAGCAGCCCGGTGAGGGCGGGTAACACTGAAGCTTTCTTT. Translation gives CASSPVRAGNTEAFF.

The rearrangement uses TRBV27 and TRBJ1-4; D unclear. The CDR3 spans 15 residues. Germline values: CDR1 MNHEY, CDR2 SMNVEV (reference sequence). Trimming left V 6 bases short and J 3 bases short, with 14 bases between. CDR3 amino acids: CASSPRGRANEKLFF. CDR3 sequence (DNA): TGTGCCAGCAGCCCCCGAGGGAGGGCTAATGAAAAACTGTTTTTT. Looking up the rest from reference TRBV27 and TRBJ1-4 gives the full variable domain: EAQVTQNPRYLITVTGKKLTVTCSQNMNHEYMSWYRQDPGLGLRQIYYSMNVEVTDKGDVPEGYKVSRKEKRNFPLILESPSPNQTSLYFCASSPRGRANEKLFFGSGTQLSVL.

The genes are TRBV27 and TRBJ1-2, with 8 bases aligning to TRBD1. CDR3 length: 14 residues. J gave up 4 bases and V 6 bases, and 7 bases lay outside the gene matches. The germline V gene encodes CDR1 MNHEY and CDR2 SMNVEV (reference sequence). The DNA of the CDR3 is TGTGCCAGCAGGCTTCAGGGGGCAAGCTATGGCTACACCTTC. Translating it yields CASRLQGASYGYTF.

The chain is built from TRBV28 and TRBJ2-7; the match to TRBD1 covers 9 bases. The CDR3 runs 13 residues. Per the germline V gene, CDR1 is MDHEN and CDR2 is SYDVKM. V trimming: 5 bases; J trimming: 5 bases; junction bases outside the gene matches: 4. The CDR3 protein is CASSGDRADEQYF. In DNA form, the CDR3 reads TGTGCCAGCAGTGGGGACAGGGCGGACGAGCAGTACTTC.

This chain connects TRBV9 to TRBJ2-1; 9 bases are shared with TRBD2. CDR1 and CDR2 (germline): SGDLS, YYNGEE. This CDR3 contains 15 residues. V dropped 4 bases and J dropped 9; count of bases not matched to a gene: 11. CDR3 protein: CASSPRSSGSFEQFF. CDR3 sequence (DNA): TGTGCCAGCAGCCCCCGTAGTAGCGGGAGCTTTGAGCAGTTCTTC.

The chain recombines TRBV20-1 with TRBJ1-3; no definite D call. The CDR3 loop spans 14 amino acids. Germline lookup yields CDR1 DFQATT and CDR2 SNEGSKA (reference sequence). Between the trimmed V and J ends, which lost 3 bases and 5 bases, there was a span of 14 bases. The CDR3 protein is CSASIRKHRNTIYF. The CDR3 DNA sequence: TGCAGTGCTAGTATCCGTAAGCACCGAAACACCATATATTTT.

The rearrangement links TRBV30 to TRBJ2-5; possibly TRBD2 for D (5 bases). The ends were cut back, 3 bases at V and 2 bases at J, with 13 bases in the middle. CDR1 and CDR2 from the germline V gene are GTSNPN and SVGIG (reference sequence). The CDR3 loop spans 14 amino acids. The CDR3 region is CAWRARGRQETQYF. The CDR3 DNA is TGTGCCTGGAGAGCCCGGGGTCGACAAGAGACCCAGTACTTC.

This chain links TRBV27 with TRBJ2-3, with 8 bases matching TRBD2. J was trimmed by 5 bases and V by 2 bases; bases with no gene match: 6. The CDR3 loop spans 15 amino acids. In germline, CDR1 is MNHEY, CDR2 SMNVEV (reference sequence). The CDR3 DNA sequence: TGTGCCAGCAGTTTACGTCGGGAGGGCCGAGATACGCAGTATTTT. Translating gives CASSLRREGRDTQYF.

This chain connects TRBV14 to TRBJ1-6; D unclear. Trimming removed 5 bases at V and 14 bases at J, with 16 bases between. There are 13 residues in the CDR3. Germline V gene data show CDR1 as SGHDN and CDR2 as FVKESK. The CDR3 spells CASSSMNSQALHF. CDR3 nucleotide sequence: TGTGCCAGCAGCAGTATGAATTCCCAGGCCCTCCACTTT.

The rearrangement joins TRBV4-1 to TRBJ1-3; no definite D call. The CDR3 contains 13 residues. The V end lost 0 bases, the J end lost 7 bases, and 7 bases lay between the germline ends. Germline CDR1 is MGHRA and CDR2 is YSYEKL. In DNA, the CDR3 is TGCGCCAGCAGCCAAGAGTCGGGGAACACCATATATTTT. Translated, it gives CASSQESGNTIYF.

The V gene is TRBV27, the J gene TRBJ1-1; 8 positions match TRBD1. The CDR3 length is 14 residues. The germline V gene has CDR1 MNHEY and CDR2 SMNVEV (reference sequence). J was trimmed by 5 bases and V by 5 bases; bases with no gene match: 7. CDR3 nucleotides: TGTGCCAGCAGTCCGTACAGGGGGGGAACTGAAGCTTTCTTT. Protein sequence: CASSPYRGGTEAFF.

The chain links TRBV12-3 or TRBV12-4 to TRBJ1-1; D remains ambiguous. Trimming removed 9 bases at V and 4 bases at J, with 15 bases between. CDR3 length equals 13 residues. CDR3 residues: CASDGRAATEAFF. The CDR3, as DNA: TGTGCCAGTGATGGGCGGGCGGCCACTGAAGCTTTCTTT.

The chain has TRBV6-2 or TRBV6-3 and TRBJ2-1; TRBD1 aligns across 8 bases. CDR3 length equals 12 residues. The V and J ends lost 5 bases and 7 bases, in that order; junction bases with no gene match: 1. Germline lookup yields CDR1 MNHEY and CDR2 SVGEGT. The CDR3 loop reads CASSRTGNEQFF. CDR3 DNA: TGTGCCAGCAGTCGGACAGGGAATGAGCAGTTCTTC.

This sequence joins TRBV28 and TRBJ1-5, with unresolved D. Per the germline V gene, CDR1 is MDHEN and CDR2 is SYDVKM. This CDR3 is built from 15 residues. V lost 1 base to trimming and J lost 3 bases, with 10 bases between them. CDR3: CASSLSGLLNQPQHF. The CDR3 DNA is TGTGCCAGCAGTTTATCAGGACTGCTCAATCAGCCCCAGCATTTT.

The chain employs TRBV6-6 and TRBJ1-5; D not certain. This CDR3 has 13 residues. V was shortened by 6 bases and J by 3 bases, with 9 bases between the two germline ends. CDR1 is MNHNY, CDR2 SVGAGI, per germline (reference sequence). The CDR3 bases are TGTGCCAGCAGGTACAGCGTCAATCAGCCCCAGCATTTT. It translates to CASRYSVNQPQHF.